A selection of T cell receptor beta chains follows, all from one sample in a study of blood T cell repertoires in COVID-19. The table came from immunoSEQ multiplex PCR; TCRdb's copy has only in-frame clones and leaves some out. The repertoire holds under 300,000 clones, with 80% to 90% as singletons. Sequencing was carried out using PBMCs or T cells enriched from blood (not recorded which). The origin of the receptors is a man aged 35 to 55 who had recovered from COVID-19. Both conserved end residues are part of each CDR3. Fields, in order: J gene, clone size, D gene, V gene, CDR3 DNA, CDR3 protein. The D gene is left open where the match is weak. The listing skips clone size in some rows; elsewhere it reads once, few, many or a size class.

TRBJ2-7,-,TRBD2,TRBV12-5,TGTGCTAGTGGCCTCAGCGGGAGTCAGTCCTACGAGCAGTACTTC,CASGLSGSQSYEQYF
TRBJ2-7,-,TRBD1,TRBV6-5,TGTGCCAGCAGCTCAACCGGGACAGGCTCCTACGAGCAGTACTTC,CASSSTGTGSYEQYF
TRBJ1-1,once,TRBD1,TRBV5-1,TGCGCCAGCAGCCAGCGACAGGGAAACACTGAAGCTTTCTTT,CASSQRQGNTEAFF
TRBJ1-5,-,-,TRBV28,TGTGCCAGCATTTCGATCAGGGACAATCAGCCCCAGCATTTT,CASISIRDNQPQHF
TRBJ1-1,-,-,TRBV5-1,TGCGCCAGCAGCTTATTGAGGAACACTGAAGCTTTCTTT,CASSLLRNTEAFF
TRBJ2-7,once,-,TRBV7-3,TGTGCCAGCAGCTTAATGGCTAGCGAAACCTACGAGCAGTACTTC,CASSLMASETYEQYF
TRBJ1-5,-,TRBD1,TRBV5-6,TGTGCCAGCAGCAACTCCGGGACAGGGGATTTGCGCAATCAGCCCCAGCATTTT,CASSNSGTGDLRNQPQHF
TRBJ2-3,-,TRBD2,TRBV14,TGTGCCAGCAGCCAAACCTCCGGGACTAGCCCGGAAACAGATACGCAGTATTTT,CASSQTSGTSPETDTQYF
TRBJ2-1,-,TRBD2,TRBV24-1,TGTGCCACCAGGGGGGGACTAGCGGGAGATGAGCAGTTCTTC,CATRGGLAGDEQFF
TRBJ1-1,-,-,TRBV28,TGTGCCAGCAGTTTTTCTTCCGGGATAGACACTGAAGCTTTCTTT,CASSFSSGIDTEAFF
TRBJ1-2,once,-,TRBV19,TGTGCCAGTAGTATAGGCAGGGCAAATGGCTACACCTTC,CASSIGRANGYTF
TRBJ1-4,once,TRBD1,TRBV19,TGTGCCAGCGGCCGGGACAGGGCAACTAATGAAAAACTGTTTTTT,CASGRDRATNEKLFF
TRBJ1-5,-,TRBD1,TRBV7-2,TGTGCCAGCAGCTTCCAAGGGGGCGCGAGCAATCAGCCCCAGCATTTT,CASSFQGGASNQPQHF
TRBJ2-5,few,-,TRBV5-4,TGTGCCAGCAGACGCGATTCGGGGACCCAGTACTTC,CASRRDSGTQYF
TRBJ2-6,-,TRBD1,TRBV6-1,TGTGCCAGCAGTGGTAACCGACAGGGGGCGAGTGGGGCCAACGTCCTGACTTTC,CASSGNRQGASGANVLTF
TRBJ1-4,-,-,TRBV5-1,TGCGCCAGCAGCTTGGATAGGAGGGGAACTAATGAAAAACTGTTTTTT,CASSLDRRGTNEKLFF
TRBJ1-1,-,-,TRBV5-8,TGTGCCAGCAGCCCCGATGGGAGATACACTGAAGCTTTCTTT,CASSPDGRYTEAFF
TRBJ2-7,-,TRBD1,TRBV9,TGTGCCAGCAGCGTAGGTGGGACAGGGTACCACGAGCAGTACTTC,CASSVGGTGYHEQYF